The clone carrying this T cell receptor (beta chain) occurred a few times. Its antigen remains unknown. This specimen comes from a study of beta chain features in type 1 diabetes. CDR3 size: 16 residues. Germline loops: CDR1 SGHAT, CDR2 FQNNGV. The trim removed 2 bases at V and 4 bases at J, leaving 5 bases unmatched. The investigators reverse transcribed all of the isolated RNA, so they sequenced expressed TCRB transcripts. Clones were sequenced by immunoSEQ multiplex PCR, and TCRdb holds only the in-frame ones, with some missing. The sample records under 200,000 clones, 6.5% to 8.5% being singletons. Study-wide findings and caveats: People with Type 1 diabetes carried modestly yet significantly shorter TCRB CDR3s in all four CD4+ subsets.

The sequence was collected from a woman under 30 with type 1 diabetes. The sequencing sample was made of central memory CD4+ T cells from blood. The chain carries TRBV11-2 and TRBJ2-5; 12 bases are shared with TRBD2. CDR3 sequence (DNA): TGTGCCAGCAGCTTACCTAGACTAGCGGGAGTAGAGACCCAGTACTTC. It translates to CASSLPRLAGVETQYF. The whole variable domain, filled in from reference TRBV11-2 and TRBJ2-5, reads EAGVAQSPRYKIIEKRQSVAFWCNPISGHATLYWYQQILGQGPKLLIQFQNNGVVDDSQLPKDRFSAERLKGVDSTLKIQPAKLEDSAVYLCASSLPRLAGVETQYFGPGTRLLVL.